This entry lists 10 T cell receptor beta chains sequenced from one sample in a study of T cells in Graves' hyperthyroidism and ophthalmopathy. Amplification of TCR beta CDR3 regions used RNA as the template. HTBI primers drove first-round RT-PCR of the TCR CDR3. TCRdb recomputed calls from the multiplex PCR reads with MiXCR, one row per CDR3 protein. The repertoire holds 20,000 to 30,000 distinct CDR3 sequences, with 40% to 55% as singletons. Input material: blood. The receptor source for this set is a woman between 25 and 40 years old with Graves' hyperthyroidism.

This rearrangement joins TRBV7-9 to TRBJ1-1; D gene ambiguous. Germline CDR1 is SEHNR and CDR2 is FQNEAQ (reference sequence). The CDR3 contains 12 residues. V was pared by 5 bases and J by 4 bases, with 8 bases between. Here the CDR3 DNA reads TGTGCCAGCAGCCATCCGGGCACTGAAGCTTTCTTT. Its protein is CASSHPGTEAFF. Together with reference TRBV7-9 and TRBJ1-1, the CDR3 gives the full variable domain: DTGVSQNPRHKITKRGQNVTFRCDPISEHNRLYWYRQTLGQGPEFLTYFQNEAQLEKSRLLSDRFSAERPKGSFSTLEIQRTEQGDSAMYLCASSHPGTEAFFGQGTRLTVV.

There are many counts of this clonotype. The V gene is TRBV20-1, the J gene TRBJ1-1; D remains unclear. The CDR3 has 15 residues. Trimming stripped 3 bases from V and 1 base from J, with 15 bases between. Germline loops: CDR1 DFQATT, CDR2 SNEGSKA (reference sequence). The CDR3 sequence: CSARARYGANTEAFF. The CDR3 DNA follows: TGCAGTGCTAGGGCGCGGTACGGTGCGAACACTGAAGCTTTCTTT.

On this clonotype: The conserved phenylalanine or tryptophan is not found at the CDR3 terminus, so this likely reflects a read error. The rearrangement joins TRBV4-3 to TRBJ2-7, with TRBD1 identical over 7 bases. V trimming: 3 bases; J trimming: 3 bases; junction bases outside the gene matches: 2. CDR3 length: 13 residues. CDR1 and CDR2 (germline): LGHNA, YSLEER. CDR3 sequence: CASSHDRVYEQYL. The CDR3, as DNA: TGCGCCAGCAGCCATGACAGGGTCTACGAGCAGTACCTC.

The V and J genes are TRBV20-1 and TRBJ1-2; no clear D. CDR3 length: 14 residues. The germline CDR1 and CDR2 sequences are DFQATT and SNEGSKA (reference sequence). V was clipped by 6 bases and J by 6 bases, with 20 bases between them. The CDR3 here is CSALGLAEDNGYTF. In nucleotides, the CDR3 is TGCAGTGCCCTAGGACTAGCGGAAGACAATGGCTACACCTTC.

This clonotype was counted at least ten times. The V gene is TRBV5-1, the J gene TRBJ1-5; 7 bases align to TRBD1. Trimming at V came to 1 base and at J to 9 bases, leaving 7 bases not matched to a gene. Germline V gene sequence: CDR1 SGHRS, CDR2 YFSETQ. The CDR3 sequence is 14 residues long. In nucleotides, the CDR3 is TGCGCCAGCAGCTTGATAGGGGGCGAGAGGCCCCAGCATTTT. Protein: CASSLIGGERPQHF. The entire variable domain, with the rest obtained from reference TRBV5-1 and TRBJ1-5, is as follows: KAGVTQTPRYLIKTRGQQVTLSCSPISGHRSVSWYQQTPGQGLQFLFEYFSETQRNKGNFPGRFSGRQFSNSRSEMNVSTLELGDSALYLCASSLIGGERPQHFGDGTRLSIL.

A single count supports this clonotype. The rearrangement links TRBV7-8 to TRBJ2-7; no definite D call. Germline CDR1 and CDR2: SGHVS and FQNEAQ. The CDR3 is 14 amino acids. Trimming pared 3 bases from V and 2 bases from J, leaving 11 bases between. The CDR3 coding sequence is TGTGCCAGCAGCTTTGATCTCAGTACCTACGAGCAGTACTTC. Encoded protein: CASSFDLSTYEQYF.

This chain uses TRBV11-2 with TRBJ1-3; tentative D call: TRBD1 (5 bases). Deletions cut 4 bases from V and 7 bases from J, with 17 bases between. The V gene's germline CDR1 is SGHAT and CDR2 FQNNGV. The CDR3 has 15 amino acids. Here the CDR3 DNA reads TGTGCCAGCAGCTGGAAGGGGTTAGATTGGAACACCATATATTTT. Translated: CASSWKGLDWNTIYF. The full variable domain, completed using reference TRBV11-2 and TRBJ1-3, is EAGVAQSPRYKIIEKRQSVAFWCNPISGHATLYWYQQILGQGPKLLIQFQNNGVVDDSQLPKDRFSAERLKGVDSTLKIQPAKLEDSAVYLCASSWKGLDWNTIYFGEGSWLTVV.

This clonotype was found many times. This chain joins TRBV28 and TRBJ1-1; the D is unclear. Germline CDR1 MDHEN, CDR2 SYDVKM. Trimming pared 3 bases from V and 1 base from J, leaving 6 bases between. The length of the CDR3 is 13 residues. CDR3 in amino acids: CASSFNTNTEAFF. The DNA for the CDR3 is TGTGCCAGCAGTTTTAACACGAACACTGAAGCTTTCTTT. Supplemented by reference TRBV28 and TRBJ1-1, the full variable domain reads DVKVTQSSRYLVKRTGEKVFLECVQDMDHENMFWYRQDPGLGLRLIYFSYDVKMKEKGDIPEGYSVSREKKERFSLILESASTNQTSMYLCASSFNTNTEAFFGQGTRLTVV.

V gene TRBV2 combines with J gene TRBJ2-3, with TRBD2 identical over 7 bases. Germline lookup yields CDR1 SNHLY and CDR2 FYNNEI. This CDR3 is 16 amino acids long. Trimming removed 5 bases from V and 2 bases from J; junction bases left unmatched: 10. The chain's CDR3 is CASSPYGGSSTDTQYF. CDR3 DNA: TGTGCCAGCAGTCCGTACGGCGGGAGTTCCACAGATACGCAGTATTTT. The full variable domain, its missing parts supplied by reference TRBV2 and TRBJ2-3, is EPEVTQTPSHQVTQMGQEVILRCVPISNHLYFYWYRQILGQKVEFLVSFYNNEISEKSEIFDDQFSVERPDGSNFTLKIRSTKLEDSAMYFCASSPYGGSSTDTQYFGPGTRLTVL.

The chain joins TRBV7-9 to TRBJ1-2; D uncertain. Trimming left V 0 bases short and J 0 bases short, with 8 bases between. Per germline, CDR1 SEHNR and CDR2 FQNEAQ (reference sequence). The CDR3 length is 15 residues. The CDR3 here is CASSLAPATNYGYTF. CDR3 in DNA: TGTGCCAGCAGCTTAGCTCCAGCGACTAACTATGGCTACACCTTC.